These T cell receptor beta chains were read from a single sample in a study of control samples from healthy donors and cancer patients. Sequenced by immunoSEQ multiplex PCR; TCRdb stores in-frame clones only, minus some. The sample includes 150,000 or so clones, about 90% of them seen just once. Sequencing was performed on blood. These receptors were taken from a young man in good health. Both conserved end residues are part of each CDR3. The D gene is left open where the match is weak. Size is stated for part of the rows, as once, few or many counts, or as a class when the clone is expanded.

D gene: -; V gene: TRBV20-1; clone size: once; J gene: TRBJ2-7; CDR3 DNA: TGCAGTGCTAGTTCCGGAAGCTCCTACGAGCAGTACTTC; CDR3 protein: CSASSGSSYEQYF
D gene: -; V gene: TRBV5-4; clone size: -; J gene: TRBJ1-3; CDR3 DNA: TGTGCCAGCAGCTTGTCCGCGAACTCTGGAAACACCATATATTTT; CDR3 protein: CASSLSANSGNTIYF
D gene: TRBD2; V gene: TRBV19; clone size: -; J gene: TRBJ2-7; CDR3 DNA: TGTGCCAGTAGTGCCACGACTAGCGGGGGGGCCCTCGAGCAGTACTTC; CDR3 protein: CASSATTSGGALEQYF
D gene: -; V gene: TRBV6-5; clone size: few; J gene: TRBJ2-7; CDR3 DNA: TGTGCCAGCACCATGACCCGCAGGGGAGGCTACGAGCAGTACTTC; CDR3 protein: CASTMTRRGGYEQYF
D gene: -; V gene: TRBV24-1; clone size: -; J gene: TRBJ2-1; CDR3 DNA: TGTGCCACCAGTGATGTGGCCACCGATGAGCAGTTCTTC; CDR3 protein: CATSDVATDEQFF
D gene: -; V gene: TRBV20-1; clone size: once; J gene: TRBJ2-3; CDR3 DNA: TGCAGTGGTCGGGATATCAATACGCAGTATTTT; CDR3 protein: CSGRDINTQYF
D gene: -; V gene: TRBV18; clone size: -; J gene: TRBJ1-5; CDR3 DNA: TGTGCCAGCTCACCCTCCTCGGGCAATCAGCCCCAGCATTTT; CDR3 protein: CASSPSSGNQPQHF
D gene: -; V gene: TRBV7-8; clone size: -; J gene: TRBJ2-7; CDR3 DNA: TGTGCCAGCAGCTTAGCGGGAGGGACAGTACGCGCGGAGCAGTACTTC; CDR3 protein: CASSLAGGTVRAEQYF
D gene: -; V gene: TRBV6-5; clone size: -; J gene: TRBJ2-2; CDR3 DNA: TGTGCCAGCAACGGGGGGCCGAACACCGGGGAGCTGTTTTTT; CDR3 protein: CASNGGPNTGELFF
D gene: -; V gene: TRBV7-2; clone size: -; J gene: TRBJ1-1; CDR3 DNA: TGTGCCAGCAGGTGGGGTGGTGGAGCTTTCTTT; CDR3 protein: CASRWGGGAFF
D gene: -; V gene: TRBV5-1; clone size: -; J gene: TRBJ1-4; CDR3 DNA: TGCGCCAGCAGCTCGCAGGGGTTGGTTGATGAAAAACTGTTTTTT; CDR3 protein: CASSSQGLVDEKLFF
D gene: TRBD2; V gene: TRBV2; clone size: -; J gene: TRBJ2-1; CDR3 DNA: TGTGCCAGCAGTACCGACCATAGCGGGAACTCCTACAATGAGCAGTTCTTC; CDR3 protein: CASSTDHSGNSYNEQFF
D gene: -; V gene: TRBV29-1; clone size: -; J gene: TRBJ1-1; CDR3 DNA: TGCAGCGTGAATCTTGCCGGGCGTCAGGACATGGTCACTGAAGCTTTCTTT; CDR3 protein: CSVNLAGRQDMVTEAFF
D gene: -; V gene: TRBV7-2; clone size: -; J gene: TRBJ1-1; CDR3 DNA: TGTGCCAGCAGCTTCTCAGGGGTCGGGCACACTGAAGCTTTCTTT; CDR3 protein: CASSFSGVGHTEAFF
D gene: TRBD1; V gene: TRBV12-5; clone size: -; J gene: TRBJ1-5; CDR3 DNA: TGTGCTAGTGGTTCTCCGGGGGACAGTGTAAATCAGCCCCAGCATTTT; CDR3 protein: CASGSPGDSVNQPQHF
D gene: -; V gene: TRBV7-2; clone size: -; J gene: TRBJ2-4; CDR3 DNA: TGTGCCAGCAGCCGTAGTGGTCGACAGAGTCCTTTACATAACATTCAGTACTTC; CDR3 protein: CASSRSGRQSPLHNIQYF